These T cell receptor beta chains were read from a single sample in a study of T cell changes during pregnancy in multiple sclerosis. This table comes from immunoSEQ multiplex PCR, and its TCRdb copy is limited to in-frame clones, with some not included. The data contain 80,000 to 130,000 clones, roughly 93% of them seen just once; the ten biggest clones take up over 0.8%. The source material was peripheral blood, sampled before pregnancy. These receptors were collected from a female donor with multiple sclerosis, enrolled in a pregnancy study. Each CDR3 is given with its conserved first and last residue. Each record gives: J gene, V gene, clone size, D gene, CDR3 protein, CDR3 DNA. A D gene is named only where the DNA matches it firmly. Clone size is not always given. Where it is, it says once, few, many or a class for expanded clones.

J gene: TRBJ2-3; V gene: TRBV7-8; clone size: .; D gene: TRBD2; CDR3 protein: CASSFYTSGGTDTQYF; CDR3 DNA: TGTGCCAGCAGCTTCTATACTAGCGGGGGCACAGATACGCAGTATTTT
J gene: TRBJ2-3; V gene: TRBV11-3; clone size: .; D gene: TRBD2; CDR3 protein: CASSLKGTSGSDTQYF; CDR3 DNA: TGTGCCAGCAGCTTAAAAGGGACTAGCGGTTCTGATACGCAGTATTTT
J gene: TRBJ2-1; V gene: TRBV5-1; clone size: .; D gene: TRBD1; CDR3 protein: CASSFDRVAYNEQFF; CDR3 DNA: TGCGCCAGCAGCTTCGACAGGGTGGCCTACAATGAGCAGTTCTTC
J gene: TRBJ2-3; V gene: TRBV7-9; clone size: .; D gene: TRBD2; CDR3 protein: CASSSRRAGVTDTQYF; CDR3 DNA: TGTGCCAGCAGCTCCCGCCGCGCGGGAGTGACAGATACGCAGTATTTT
J gene: TRBJ1-5; V gene: TRBV2; clone size: .; D gene: .; CDR3 protein: CASSTGRRGPQHF; CDR3 DNA: TGTGCCAGCAGTACCGGCCGGAGGGGTCCCCAGCATTTT
J gene: TRBJ1-1; V gene: TRBV9; clone size: .; D gene: .; CDR3 protein: CASSVGGRNTEAFF; CDR3 DNA: TGTGCCAGCAGCGTAGGTGGCCGGAACACTGAAGCTTTCTTT
J gene: TRBJ2-2; V gene: TRBV5-1; clone size: .; D gene: TRBD1; CDR3 protein: CASSRNPQTGPVTANTGELFF; CDR3 DNA: TGCGCCAGCAGCCGCAATCCACAGACAGGGCCCGTTACAGCGAACACCGGGGAGCTGTTTTTT
J gene: TRBJ2-6; V gene: TRBV7-9; clone size: .; D gene: .; CDR3 protein: CATRTARGAGANVLTF; CDR3 DNA: TGTGCCACGCGGACAGCGAGGGGTGCTGGGGCCAACGTCCTGACTTTC
J gene: TRBJ2-1; V gene: TRBV7-2; clone size: .; D gene: .; CDR3 protein: CASSSLRWPGVEQFF; CDR3 DNA: TGTGCCAGCAGCTCCCTCAGGTGGCCAGGGGTTGAGCAGTTCTTC
J gene: TRBJ2-2; V gene: TRBV30; clone size: once; D gene: .; CDR3 protein: CARTVRGYTGELFF; CDR3 DNA: TGTGCCCGGACCGTTAGGGGGTACACCGGGGAGCTGTTTTTT
J gene: TRBJ2-3; V gene: TRBV27; clone size: .; D gene: .; CDR3 protein: CASSLSFYRFPTDTQYF; CDR3 DNA: TGTGCCAGCAGTTTATCATTTTACAGATTTCCCACAGATACGCAGTATTTT
J gene: TRBJ2-7; V gene: TRBV5-4; clone size: once; D gene: .; CDR3 protein: CASSSGTQVGEQYF; CDR3 DNA: TGTGCCAGCAGCTCCGGGACTCAAGTCGGCGAGCAGTACTTC
J gene: TRBJ2-2; V gene: TRBV5-4; clone size: .; D gene: TRBD2; CDR3 protein: CASSLVAGESGELFF; CDR3 DNA: TGTGCCAGCAGCTTGGTAGCGGGAGAATCCGGGGAGCTGTTTTTT
J gene: TRBJ2-1; V gene: TRBV5-1; clone size: .; D gene: TRBD2; CDR3 protein: CASSTSSGDNEQFF; CDR3 DNA: TGCGCCAGCAGTACGTCTAGCGGCGACAATGAGCAGTTCTTC
J gene: TRBJ1-2; V gene: TRBV19; clone size: .; D gene: .; CDR3 protein: CASRYILGYTF; CDR3 DNA: TGTGCCAGTAGATACATCCTTGGCTACACCTTC
J gene: TRBJ1-2; V gene: TRBV6-6; clone size: .; D gene: .; CDR3 protein: CASSSGRAGTF; CDR3 DNA: TGTGCCAGCAGTTCCGGGCGTGCGGGCACCTTC
J gene: TRBJ1-2; V gene: TRBV5-6; clone size: .; D gene: .; CDR3 protein: CASSLGQSFYGYTF; CDR3 DNA: TGTGCCAGCAGCTTGGGACAGTCCTTCTATGGCTACACCTTC
J gene: TRBJ2-7; V gene: TRBV27; clone size: .; D gene: TRBD1; CDR3 protein: CASSLGRQGINYEQYF; CDR3 DNA: TGTGCCAGCAGTTTAGGGCGACAGGGGATAAACTACGAGCAGTACTTC
J gene: TRBJ2-2; V gene: TRBV6-5; clone size: once; D gene: .; CDR3 protein: CASSYFRYTGELFF; CDR3 DNA: TGTGCCAGCAGTTACTTTCGGTACACCGGGGAGCTGTTTTTT
J gene: TRBJ1-1; V gene: TRBV5-8; clone size: .; D gene: TRBD1; CDR3 protein: CASTPDRGWNTEAFF; CDR3 DNA: TGTGCCAGCACCCCTGACAGGGGGTGGAACACTGAAGCTTTCTTT
J gene: TRBJ2-7; V gene: TRBV6-6; clone size: once; D gene: .; CDR3 protein: CASRTDTFYEQYF; CDR3 DNA: TGTGCCAGCAGGACCGACACCTTCTACGAGCAGTACTTC
J gene: TRBJ2-7; V gene: TRBV30; clone size: .; D gene: .; CDR3 protein: CAWSLGQGSSYEQYF; CDR3 DNA: TGTGCCTGGAGTCTAGGGCAGGGGAGCTCCTACGAGCAGTACTTC
J gene: TRBJ2-1; V gene: TRBV5-1; clone size: .; D gene: TRBD1; CDR3 protein: CASSLGGQGGQFF; CDR3 DNA: TGCGCCAGCAGCTTGGGCGGACAGGGGGGACAGTTCTTC